This T cell receptor beta chain was documented in a study of T cell changes during pregnancy in multiple sclerosis. The CDR3 consists of 14 residues. CDR1 is SQVTM and CDR2 is ANQGSEA in the germline V gene. Trimming at V came to 2 bases and at J to 6 bases, leaving 7 bases not matched to a gene. Method: immunoSEQ multiplex PCR; TCRdb's copy keeps in-frame clones and lacks some. The table includes just under 45,000 clones, approximately 92% detected once. The specimen was CD4+ T cells from peripheral blood mononuclear cells, collected in the first trimester of pregnancy. V is TRBV29-1 and J is TRBJ1-5; 7 bases agree with TRBD1. This sequence was found in a female donor with multiple sclerosis, enrolled in a pregnancy study. CDR3 DNA: TGCAGCGTTGAATGGGCAGGGGGAGGTCAGCCCCAGCATTTT. Amino acids: CSVEWAGGGQPQHF.